This TCR beta chain was obtained from a study of cytomegalovirus exposure and HLA in healthy donors. The sample holds a few counts of this clone. CDR1 is MNHEY and CDR2 is SMNVEV in the germline V gene (reference sequence). CDR3 size: 16 residues. V gave up 6 bases and J gave up 6 bases; unmatched junction bases: 13. With 60 Vbeta and 13 Jbeta primers, the PCR was carried out. Sequencing was performed with immunoSEQ multiplex PCR; in TCRdb, only in-frame clones are kept and a portion is missing. Here the sample spans 55,000 to 80,000 clones, roughly 80% being singletons. Sequencing was carried out using PBMCs. This chain uses TRBV27 with TRBJ2-7; TRBD2 matches 11 bases. This clonotype was obtained from a woman between 25 and 40 years old in good health and CMV-seronegative. The CDR3 sequence is CASSKGIAGGLGEQYF. DNA of the CDR3: TGTGCCAGCAGCAAGGGCATAGCGGGGGGGCTCGGCGAGCAGTACTTC.